This T cell receptor beta chain was recorded in a study of blood T cell repertoires in COVID-19. About the study: The United States, Italy and Spain were the sources of the acute and convalescent COVID-19 samples. PBMCs, B-cell-depleted T cells, or T cells were the source of the cDNA or gDNA that made up the material.

The Seattle site enrolled patients during active infection and followed them longitudinally. This clone showed up just a few times. In the original workflow: How many nucleated cells were present was estimated from reference gene primer amplification. The table came from immunoSEQ multiplex PCR; TCRdb's copy has only in-frame clones and leaves some out. The V and J calls and clone size are taken from that table; D and trimming were inferred from the DNA. The sample shows some 160,000 clones, 84% of them seen only once. Sample: peripheral blood. This sequence originates from a woman of 80 years or more with COVID-19, enrolled during active disease.

CDR3 coding DNA: TGTGCCATCAGCTCTAGCGGGGCGGGCACCGGGGAGCTGTTTTTT. Protein product: CAISSSGAGTGELFF. The chain recombines TRBV10-3 with TRBJ2-2; 9 nucleotides match TRBD2. The CDR3 runs 15 residues. V was clipped by 6 bases and J by 4 bases; unmatched bases: 6. CDR1 ENHRY and CDR2 SYGVKD come from the germline V gene.